This T cell receptor beta chain was recovered during a study of neoadjuvant nivolumab and ipilimumab in lung cancer. CDR3 length: 15 residues. V dropped 4 bases and J dropped 7; count of bases not matched to a gene: 9. Per the germline V gene, CDR1 is MNHEY and CDR2 is SMNVEV (reference sequence). General observations from the study: Resected tumors had greater TCR richness and clonality than uninvolved lung. Blood richness before therapy tracked richness in tumors resected after neoadjuvant therapy.

A remark on this clone: Its cognate antigen is unknown.

Method: immunoSEQ multiplex PCR; TCRdb's copy keeps in-frame clones and lacks some. The data show around 20,000 clones, around 80% seen once. This chain links TRBV27 with TRBJ1-2; 10 bases map to TRBD1. The sequence was obtained from an adult with non-small cell lung cancer. The sequencing used tumor tissue, collected after neoadjuvant nivolumab, alone or with ipilimumab, at or shortly before surgery. CDR3: CASSSPGQGLGGYTF. As DNA, the CDR3 is TGTGCCAGCAGTTCCCCGGGACAGGGGTTGGGTGGCTACACCTTC.